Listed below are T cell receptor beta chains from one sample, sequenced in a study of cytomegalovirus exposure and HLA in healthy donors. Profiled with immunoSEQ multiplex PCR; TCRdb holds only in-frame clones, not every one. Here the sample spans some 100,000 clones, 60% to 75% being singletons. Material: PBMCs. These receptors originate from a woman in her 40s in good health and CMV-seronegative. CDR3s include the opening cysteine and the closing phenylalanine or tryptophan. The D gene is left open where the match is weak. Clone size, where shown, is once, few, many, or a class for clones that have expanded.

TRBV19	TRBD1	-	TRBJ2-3	TGTGCCAGTAGTATAACAACAGGGGAAGATACGCAGTATTTT	CASSITTGEDTQYF
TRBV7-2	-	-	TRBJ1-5	TGTGCCAGCAGTTCAACAGGGCAGCCCCAGCATTTT	CASSSTGQPQHF
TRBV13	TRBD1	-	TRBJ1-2	TGTGCCAGCACTCGGGACAGGGGTGAGACCTTC	CASTRDRGETF
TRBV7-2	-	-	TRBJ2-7	TGTGCCAGCAGCCCGACACTCTACGAGCAGTACTTC	CASSPTLYEQYF
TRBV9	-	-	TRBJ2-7	TGTGCCAGCAGCGCGCTGGGGAGTCCCTACGAGCAGTACTTC	CASSALGSPYEQYF
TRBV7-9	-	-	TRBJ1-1	TGTGCCAGCAGCTTAGGGGGCCCTGAAGCTTTCTTT	CASSLGGPEAFF
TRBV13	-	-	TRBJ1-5	TGTGCCAGCAGCTTAAGGGGTAATCAGCCCCAGCATTTT	CASSLRGNQPQHF
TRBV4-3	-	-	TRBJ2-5	TGCGCCAGCAGCCAAGATCGCGGTTATGGGGAGACCCAGTACTTC	CASSQDRGYGETQYF
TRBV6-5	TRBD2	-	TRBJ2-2	TGTGCCAGCAGTTCCCTAGCGGGGGGGCTCACCGGGGAGCTGTTTTTT	CASSSLAGGLTGELFF
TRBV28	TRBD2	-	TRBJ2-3	TGTGCCAGCAGTCTCGTACTAGCGGGAGTCACAGATACGCAGTATTTT	CASSLVLAGVTDTQYF
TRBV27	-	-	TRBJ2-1	TGTGCCAGCAGTTTGGGCGGGCCCTACAATGAGCAGTTCTTC	CASSLGGPYNEQFF
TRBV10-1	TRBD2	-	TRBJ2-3	TGCGCCAGCAGTGAGGGACAGCGGGAGGGAGATACGCAGTATTTT	CASSEGQREGDTQYF
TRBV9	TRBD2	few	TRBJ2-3	TGTGCCAGCAGCACGGGGAGGGGACTACATCCAGATACGCAGTATTTT	CASSTGRGLHPDTQYF
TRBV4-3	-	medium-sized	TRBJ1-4	TGCGCCAGCAGCCAAGATCGCGGGGGGAATGAAAAACTGTTTTTT	CASSQDRGGNEKLFF
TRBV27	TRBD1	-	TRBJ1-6	TGTGCCAGCAAACCGGGACAGGGAGATAATTCACCCCTCCACTTT	CASKPGQGDNSPLHF
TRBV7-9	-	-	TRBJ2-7	TGTGCCAGCAGCTTAGGAGGACAGTCCTACGAGCAGTACTTC	CASSLGGQSYEQYF
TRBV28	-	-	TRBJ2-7	TGTGCCAGCAGTTTCGTCGGAGGTTCCTACGAGCAGTACTTC	CASSFVGGSYEQYF
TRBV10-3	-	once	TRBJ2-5	TGTGCCATCAGCCGGGACAAAGAGACCCAGTACTTC	CAISRDKETQYF
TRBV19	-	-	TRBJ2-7	TGTGCCAGTAGTAGGGAGGTGACAATTTCCTACGAGCAGTACTTC	CASSREVTISYEQYF
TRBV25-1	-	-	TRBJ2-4	TGTGCCAGCACCCTTAGGGGGGGGCCACTTCAGTACTTC	CASTLRGGPLQYF
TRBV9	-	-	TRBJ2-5	TGTGCCAGCAACCTACAGGGGGAGGGGGAGACCCAGTACTTC	CASNLQGEGETQYF
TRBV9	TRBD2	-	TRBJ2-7	TGTGCCAGCAGCGTAGTGCTAGCGGGAGGGCCGGGGGAGCAGTACTTC	CASSVVLAGGPGEQYF